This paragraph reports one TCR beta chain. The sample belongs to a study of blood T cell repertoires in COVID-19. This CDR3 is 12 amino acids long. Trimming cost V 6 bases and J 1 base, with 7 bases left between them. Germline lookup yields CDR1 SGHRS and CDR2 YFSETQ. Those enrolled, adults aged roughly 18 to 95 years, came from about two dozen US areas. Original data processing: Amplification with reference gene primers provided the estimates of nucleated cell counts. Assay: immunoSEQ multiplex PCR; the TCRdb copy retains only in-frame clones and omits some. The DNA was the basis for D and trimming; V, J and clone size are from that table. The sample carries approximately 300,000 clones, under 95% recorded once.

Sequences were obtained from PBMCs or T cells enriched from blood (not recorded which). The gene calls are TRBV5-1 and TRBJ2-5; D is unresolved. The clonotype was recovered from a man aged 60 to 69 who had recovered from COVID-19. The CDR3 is CASTSVQETQYF. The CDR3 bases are TGCGCCAGCACCTCAGTCCAAGAGACCCAGTACTTC.